The entry that follows covers one T cell receptor beta chain sequence. After removal of 6 bases from V and 4 bases from J, the junction contained 9 bases not matched to a gene. There are 15 residues in the CDR3. Germline V lookup: CDR1 SGHDT, CDR2 YYEEEE. This record comes from a study of blood T cell repertoires in COVID-19. Sequenced by immunoSEQ multiplex PCR; TCRdb stores in-frame clones only, minus some. The table lists more than 85,000 clones, about 81% of them singletons. The sequence was obtained from a man between 70 and 80 years old with acute or convalescent COVID-19. This chain connects TRBV5-6 to TRBJ1-5; 8 bases match TRBD1. Sample: peripheral blood. The CDR3 region has the DNA TGTGCCAGCACGCGGACAGGGCTTAGGAATCAGCCCCAGCATTTT. Translation gives CASTRTGLRNQPQHF. Looking up the rest from reference TRBV5-6 and TRBJ1-5 gives the full variable domain: DAGVTQSPTHLIKTRGQQVTLRCSPKSGHDTVSWYQQALGQGPQFIFQYYEEEERQRGNFPDRFSGHQFPNYSSELNVNALLLGDSALYLCASTRTGLRNQPQHFGDGTRLSIL.